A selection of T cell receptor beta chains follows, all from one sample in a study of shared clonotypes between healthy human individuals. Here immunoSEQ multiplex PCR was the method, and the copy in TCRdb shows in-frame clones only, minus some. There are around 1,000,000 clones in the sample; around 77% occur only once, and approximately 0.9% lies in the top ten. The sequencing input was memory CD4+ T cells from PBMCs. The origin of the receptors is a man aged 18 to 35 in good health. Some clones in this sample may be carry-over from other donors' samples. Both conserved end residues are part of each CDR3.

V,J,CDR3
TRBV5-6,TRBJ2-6,CASSFGGRGRSGANVLTF
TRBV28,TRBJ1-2,CASSPVRGDGYTF
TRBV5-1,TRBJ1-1,CASSVGGAGNTEAFF
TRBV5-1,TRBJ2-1,CASTPVAAGGNEQFF
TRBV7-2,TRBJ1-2,CASSLGRQNYGYTF
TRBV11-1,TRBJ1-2,CASSLGDGRAGYTF
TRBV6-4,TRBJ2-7,CASVGHRSYEQYF
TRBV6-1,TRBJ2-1,CASSGPYRGGEQFF
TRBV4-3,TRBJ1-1,CASSQVARGGTEAFF
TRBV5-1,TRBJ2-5,CASSPGLAGIGETQYF
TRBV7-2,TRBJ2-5,CASSLGGAREETQYF
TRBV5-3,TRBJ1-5,CARSSASDFNSNQPQHF
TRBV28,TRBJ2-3,CASSYPGQSTDTQYF
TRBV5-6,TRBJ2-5,CASSFSGNQETQYF
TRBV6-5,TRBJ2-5,CASSYRTSGRGETQYF
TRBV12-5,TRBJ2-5,CASGLGGGETQYF
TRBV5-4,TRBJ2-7,CASSLDQGRTYEQYF
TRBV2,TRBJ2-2,CASSEVLKTGELFF
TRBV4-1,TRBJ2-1,CASSQAGVRASGRGEQFF
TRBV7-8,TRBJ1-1,CASSPRRESTEAFF
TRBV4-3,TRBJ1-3,CASGGTGGNTIYF
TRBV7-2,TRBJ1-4,CASSFWQRNEKLFF
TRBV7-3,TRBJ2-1,CASSLSGTEYNEQFF
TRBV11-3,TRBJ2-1,CASSLSGAMNSYNEQFF
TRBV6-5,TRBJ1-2,CASSYGAENPYGYTF
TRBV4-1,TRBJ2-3,CASSPGGTGETDTQYF
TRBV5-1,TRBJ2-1,CASSDGLADYNEQFF
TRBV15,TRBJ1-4,CATSRDRSGGTNEKLFF
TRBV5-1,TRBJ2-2,CASRSRVDTGELFF
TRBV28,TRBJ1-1,CASSFPRGGTEAFF
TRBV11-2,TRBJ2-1,CASSARLAGAGNEQFF
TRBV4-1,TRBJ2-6,CASSQDGQGGANVLTF
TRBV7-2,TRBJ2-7,CASSFLGAGTLTYEQYF
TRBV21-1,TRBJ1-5,CASSKWGQGQPQHF
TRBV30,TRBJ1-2,CAWSVVKGARGYTF
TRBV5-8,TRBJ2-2,CASFTRQGTTGELFF
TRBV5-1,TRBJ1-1,CASSLSGAGSMNTEAFF
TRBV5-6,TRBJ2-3,CASSLRGQEPDTQYF
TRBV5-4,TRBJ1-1,CASSPGGTENTEAFF
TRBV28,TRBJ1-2,CASSSTVGGNGYTF
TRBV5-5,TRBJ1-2,CASSLIRGGLDYGYTF
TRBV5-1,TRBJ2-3,CASRPGTISDTQYF
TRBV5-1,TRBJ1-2,CASSVGQGHYGYTF
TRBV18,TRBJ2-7,CASSVTDRDLSYEQYF
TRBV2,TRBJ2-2,CASNRVEGGELFF
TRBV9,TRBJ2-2,CASSVHLRSLAGELFF
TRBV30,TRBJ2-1,CAWSVEHGGGPKEFF
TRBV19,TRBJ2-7,CASKSQQSYEQYF
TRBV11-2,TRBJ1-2,CASSLSTREGYTF
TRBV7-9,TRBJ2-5,CASSPGRNQETQYF
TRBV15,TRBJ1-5,CATSRDFNQPQHF
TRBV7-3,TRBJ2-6,CASSEAGTGWKPNVLTF
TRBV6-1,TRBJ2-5,CASLALHRQETQYF